Below, one T cell receptor (beta chain) is given with its context. Its antigen remains unidentified. This may be a read error: a much more frequent sequence differs by one nucleotide. The CDR3 length is 17 residues. Trimming took off 1 base at V and 4 bases at J, with 20 bases between the two ends. CDR1 and CDR2 from the germline V gene are SGHTA and FQGNSA. These data belong to a study of identical twins. Study-wide points: A lower insertion count was a feature of abundant cord blood beta clonotypes, with no such feature in memory repertoires. Models underestimated how often monozygotic twins shared out-of-frame TCR alpha. Potential partial confounding of zero-insertion analyses by invariant MAIT and iNKT cells was noted. Shared out-of-frame alpha sequences (those common to twins) showed excess low generation probability.

TCRdb used MiXCR to reprocess the 5' RACE reads, holding one entry per CDR3 protein. The sample carries about 1.7 million distinct CDR3 sequences, less than 40% recorded once. Sequenced input: cord blood. V and J are TRBV7-2 and TRBJ2-7; either TRBD1 or TRBD2 may supply D (5 bases each). The receptor comes from a newborn girl in good health. This CDR3 reads CASSLVSRGRVFYEQYF. CDR3 DNA sequence: TGTGCCAGCAGCTTAGTTAGTCGGGGCAGGGTCTTTTACGAGCAGTACTTC.